The 12 T cell receptor beta chains reported below all come from one sample, sequenced in a study of T cells in Graves' hyperthyroidism and ophthalmopathy. Amplification of TCR beta CDR3 regions used RNA as the template. In the first-round RT-PCR of the TCR CDR3, the HTBI primer set was used. TCRdb processed the multiplex PCR reads anew with MiXCR; each CDR3 protein has one entry. The sample includes about 600,000 distinct CDR3 sequences, about 16% of them seen just once. Specimen: blood. These receptors were obtained from a middle-aged woman with Graves' ophthalmopathy.

This clonotype has ten or more counts. The rearrangement links TRBV30 to TRBJ2-7, with 7 bases identical to TRBD2. Germline-derived CDR1 and CDR2 are GTSNPN and SVGIG (reference sequence). This CDR3 contains 14 residues. V lost 3 bases to trimming and J lost 2 bases; unmatched junction nucleotides: 7. CDR3 sequence (DNA): TGTGCCTGGAGGCCCAACGGGAGGACCTACGAGCAGTACTTC. It yields the protein CAWRPNGRTYEQYF.

This clonotype was recorded many times. The V call is TRBV27, the J call TRBJ2-3; TRBD2 aligns across 8 bases. The CDR3 is 17 amino acids. Germline CDR1 is MNHEY and CDR2 is SMNVEV (reference sequence). Unmatched junction bases numbered 12, after V lost 7 bases and J lost 0 bases. The DNA for the CDR3 is TGTGCCAGCAAGGGTCTGGCGGGGGGCCCTAGCACAGATACGCAGTATTTT. Its translation is CASKGLAGGPSTDTQYF.

There are a few counts of this clonotype. The chain has TRBV7-9 and TRBJ1-4; D is unclear. The CDR3 length is 14 residues. The V gene's germline CDR1 is SEHNR and CDR2 FQNEAQ (reference sequence). V gave up 4 bases and J gave up 4 bases, with 10 bases separating them. The DNA of the CDR3 is TGTGCCAGCAGCTCCCTCACAGTTAATGAAAAACTGTTTTTT. Protein sequence: CASSSLTVNEKLFF.

J is TRBJ2-1 and V is TRBV19; 8 nucleotides agree with TRBD1. Germline loops: CDR1 LNHDA, CDR2 SQIVND (reference sequence). CDR3 length equals 16 residues. V lost 3 bases and J lost 12; bases outside the gene matches: 16. The CDR3 DNA sequence: TGTGCCAGTAGTATTCTAGGACAGGGCCTAATAGCTTCGCAGTTCTTC. Amino acids: CASSILGQGLIASQFF.

The rearrangement links TRBV4-1 to TRBJ1-4; TRBD1 aligns across 7 bases. Germline CDR1 MGHRA, CDR2 YSYEKL. This CDR3 is built from 17 residues. V was clipped by 5 bases and J by 0 bases; unmatched bases: 9. CDR3 region: CASSYDRATATNEKLFF. For the CDR3, the DNA is TGCGCCAGCAGCTACGACAGGGCGACAGCAACTAATGAAAAACTGTTTTTT.

This clonotype occurred many times. V gene TRBV5-5 combines with J gene TRBJ2-3; 13 nucleotides align to TRBD2. The CDR3 runs to 18 residues. The trim removed 4 bases at V and 4 bases at J, leaving 12 bases unmatched. Germline lookup yields CDR1 SGHKS and CDR2 YYEKEE (reference sequence). This chain's CDR3 is CASSQTSGRGHSPDTQYF. In DNA, the CDR3 is TGTGCCAGCAGCCAAACTAGCGGGAGGGGCCATTCGCCAGATACGCAGTATTTT.

The V and J genes are TRBV20-1 and TRBJ2-3; unclear D gene. Trimming cost V 0 bases and J 2 bases, with 18 bases left between them. This CDR3 spans 17 amino acids. CDR1 and CDR2 from the germline V gene are DFQATT and SNEGSKA (reference sequence). The CDR3 nucleotides are TGCAGTGCTAGAGATAAGGCCACAGACGACATCACAGATACGCAGTATTTT. Residues: CSARDKATDDITDTQYF.

This clonotype occurred a few times. One end of the junction does not line up with germline, which may come from a read error. The chain recombines TRBV11-2 with TRBJ1-1; unclear D gene. This CDR3 has 13 amino acids. Germline V CDR1 and CDR2: SGHAT, FQNNGV. The CDR3 region has the DNA TGTGCCAGCAGCTTAACGTTAGGCACTGAAGCTTCCTTT. Amino acids: CASSLTLGTEASF.

V gene TRBV4-1 combines with J gene TRBJ1-4; 7 bases align to TRBD1. The germline CDR1 and CDR2 sequences are MGHRA and YSYEKL. Trimming took 3 bases from V and 8 from J; bases not matched to a gene: 12. This CDR3 contains 16 residues. CDR3 in amino acids: CASSHLRTGGGEKLFF. Written as DNA, the CDR3 is TGCGCCAGCAGCCACCTCCGGACAGGAGGGGGCGAAAAACTGTTTTTT.

V usage is TRBV6-1 and J usage is TRBJ1-2; D might be TRBD1 (5 bases). Germline CDR1 and CDR2: MNHNS and SASEGT. With 4 bases removed from V and 6 bases from J, the gap between germline ends came to 21 bases. The CDR3 is 16 amino acids. The CDR3 loop reads CASSVHARVLSNGYTF. In DNA form, the CDR3 reads TGTGCCAGCAGTGTCCACGCCAGGGTCTTATCAAATGGCTACACCTTC.

Many counts were recorded for this clonotype. The junction shows a germline mismatch at one end, possibly a read error. The CDR3 sequence is CASRFATGNSEAFF. CDR3 sequence (DNA): TGCGCCAGCAGGTTCGCGACAGGGAACTCTGAAGCTTTCTTT. The rearrangement links TRBV5-1 to TRBJ1-1; 7 bases are a match to TRBD1. Germline lookup yields CDR1 SGHRS and CDR2 YFSETQ. CDR3 length equals 14 residues. The whole variable domain, remainder taken from reference TRBV5-1 and TRBJ1-1, is KAGVTQTPRYLIKTRGQQVTLSCSPISGHRSVSWYQQTPGQGLQFLFEYFSETQRNKGNFPGRFSGRQFSNSRSEMNVSTLELGDSALYLCASRFATGNSEAFFGQGTRLTVV.

This clonotype was seen many times. The chain carries TRBV7-3 and TRBJ2-1; D unclear. The CDR3 length is 14 residues. The germline V gene has CDR1 SGHTA and CDR2 FQGTGA. V dropped 11 bases and J dropped 6 bases, with 20 bases sitting between them. Written as DNA, the CDR3 is TGTGCCTCCTCCCCAGGTCTACCCCCCAATGAGCAGTTCTTC. Its translation is CASSPGLPPNEQFF.